This T cell receptor (beta chain) was captured in a study of shared clonotypes between healthy human individuals (dated by TCRdb to about 2020). Broadly, across the study: A few men and a couple of women, aged 18 to 49 years, made up the cohort. Per donor, three plates each were used for CD4 naive and CD4 memory, two for CD8 naive, and one for CD8 memory. To estimate repertoire size and how much clonotypes are shared between individuals, the study performed deep sequencing of blood TCR repertoires from roughly five healthy adults. To increase sequencing depth and limit assay-specific biases, TCR repertoire library preparation and sequencing were carried out by different laboratories using diverse techniques. Each donor's leukapheresis produced roughly between about 0.8 and 10 billion PBMCs. Study-wide findings and limitations: Rarefaction of sorted-subset datasets indicated incomplete sequencing despite the large sequencing depth. Naive subsets generally had larger estimated clonotype richness than memory subsets did. About 5% of naive CD4, 3.5% of naive CD8, around 2.3% of memory CD4, and approximately 0.4% of memory CD8 clonotypes were shared across a handful of donors. Sampling was limited to blood, and TCR repertoires in tissue likely differ from TCR repertoires in blood. Clonotypes shared by all four sorted-subset donors showed higher generation probabilities than non-shared clonotypes. Pairwise subsampling indicated that sequencing depth was expected to affect the degree of clonotype sharing among donors. Because the study included a small number of donors, the genetic and exposure-history diversity represented was limited.

From cysteine to phenylalanine, the CDR3 is 15 amino acids long. This entry keeps only the CDR3 DNA: 45 bases, framed from base 1. Trimming accounts for 5 bases at V and 4 bases at J, while the number of junction bases matched to no gene is 5. The CDR1 and CDR2 encoded by the germline V gene are MNHNS and SASEGT. Using the deep immunoSEQ assay, multiplex PCR amplified TCR CDR3 regions from genomic DNA. Extracted genomic DNA from each cell subset was spread evenly across all wells of several immunoSEQ 96-well plates, with each plate serving as a replicate. For sorted subsets, 200 to 250 ng of genomic DNA, equivalent to 25,000 to 35,000 T cell genomes, went into each replicate PCR. Purified libraries were quantified with a Qubit 3.0 fluorometer, sized on a Bioanalyzer 2100, and re-quantified with the KAPA Library Quantification kit. A separate single-read 150-cycle Illumina NextSeq 550 flow cell was used to sequence each immunoSEQ 96-well plate. The study's processing was this. Because only junctional sequences without quality scores were contained in the immunoSEQ output, filtering matching that applied to full-length reads could not be performed. Sequences were annotated with PyIR, a Python wrapper for IgBLAST v1.9, using IMGT germline references to assign V/J genes and CDR3. Reads with weak V/J assignments (E-value above 1e-6), missing CDR3, stop codons, out-of-frame junctions, or ambiguous translated residues were removed. V3J clonotypes were defined as sequences sharing an identical inferred V gene, J gene, and CDR3 amino acid sequence. To compute the percentage overlap between repertoires, the number of shared unique clonotypes was divided by the size of the smaller repertoire. Repertoire richness was assessed with RTK rarefaction, the Chao1 estimator, and Recon v2.1 estimates of unobserved clonotypes. For all TCRbeta clonotypes obtained by the gDNA method from four donors, generation probabilities were computed with OLGA. The table was pulled from immuneACCESS by TCRdb, which kept in-frame rearrangements only. Such tables lose some clones; where checked, under half of the loss comes from unresolved V genes, and the rest has no known cause. That table supplies the V and J calls and clone size; D and trimming were determined from the DNA. The sample profile shows some 2,000,000 clones; 85% to 95% of them were found once. The top ten clones comprise 0.1% to 0.15% of the sample.

Donors were healthy HIV-negative adults with no recently reported acute infections or vaccinations. Only Caucasian adults living in Nashville, Tennessee, USA were represented among the donors. CD4+ T cells were enriched by magnetic negative selection; naive cells were then positively selected on CD45RA, and the negative fraction formed the memory subset. Blood was collected by leukapheresis, and PBMCs were isolated by Ficoll-Histopaque density gradient centrifugation and then cryopreserved in liquid nitrogen vapor phase. Analytical flow cytometry was used to check the purity and quantity of each magnetically sorted T cell population. Genomic DNA was isolated from each sorted fraction and quantified by UV absorbance on a Nanodrop 2000c. Concerning this clone itself: The antigen it binds to is not known. No base quality information exists; no much larger clone differs at one position.

The source material was naive CD4+ T cells sorted from blood. The cell subset or site label of this sample denotes: CD45RA+ positively selected. The origin of this receptor is a man between 18 and 35 years old in good health. The V and J genes are TRBV6-1 and TRBJ1-2, and 12 junction bases match TRBD1. The CDR3 corresponds to CASSWGQGAPYGYTF. The nucleotides read TGTGCCAGCAGTTGGGGACAGGGGGCTCCCTATGGCTACACCTTC.